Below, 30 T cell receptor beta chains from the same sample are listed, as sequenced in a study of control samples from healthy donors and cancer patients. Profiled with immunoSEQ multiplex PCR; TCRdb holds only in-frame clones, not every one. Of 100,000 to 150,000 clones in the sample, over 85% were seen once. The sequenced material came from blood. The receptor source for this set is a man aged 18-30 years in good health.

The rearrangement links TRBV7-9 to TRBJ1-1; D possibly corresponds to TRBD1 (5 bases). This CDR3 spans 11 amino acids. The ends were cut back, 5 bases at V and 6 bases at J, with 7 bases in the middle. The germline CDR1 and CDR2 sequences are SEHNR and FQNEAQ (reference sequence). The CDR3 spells CASSQGAEAFF. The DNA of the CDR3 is TGTGCCAGCAGCCAGGGTGCTGAAGCTTTCTTT.

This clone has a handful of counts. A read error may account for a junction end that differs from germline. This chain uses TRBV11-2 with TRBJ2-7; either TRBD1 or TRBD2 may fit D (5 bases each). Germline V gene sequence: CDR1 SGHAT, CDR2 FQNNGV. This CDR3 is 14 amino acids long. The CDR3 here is CASSDVRGSGTPVF. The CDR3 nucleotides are TGTGCCAGCAGCGACGTAAGAGGTTCCGGGACGCCCGTCTTC.

CDR3 region: CSAREDSEQFF. The DNA of the CDR3 is TGCAGTGCTAGAGAGGACTCCGAGCAGTTCTTC. The J gene is TRBJ2-1, the V gene TRBV20-1; TRBD2 is a possible D gene (5 bases). CDR1 is DFQATT, CDR2 SNEGSKA, per germline (reference sequence). With 0 bases removed from V and 10 bases from J, the gap between germline ends came to 7 bases. This CDR3 spans 11 amino acids.

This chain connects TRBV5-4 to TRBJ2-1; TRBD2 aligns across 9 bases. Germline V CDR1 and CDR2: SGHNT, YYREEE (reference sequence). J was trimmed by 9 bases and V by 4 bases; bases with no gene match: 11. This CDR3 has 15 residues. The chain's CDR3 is CASSPGLATPLEQFF. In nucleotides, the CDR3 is TGTGCCAGCAGCCCTGGACTAGCGACCCCCCTTGAGCAGTTCTTC.

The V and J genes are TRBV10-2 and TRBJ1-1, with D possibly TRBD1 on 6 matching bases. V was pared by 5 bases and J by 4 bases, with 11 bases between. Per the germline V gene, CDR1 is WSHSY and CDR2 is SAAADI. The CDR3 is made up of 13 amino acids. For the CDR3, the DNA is TGCGCCAGCAGTTACGGACAGAGCACTGAAGCTTTCTTT. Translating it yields CASSYGQSTEAFF.

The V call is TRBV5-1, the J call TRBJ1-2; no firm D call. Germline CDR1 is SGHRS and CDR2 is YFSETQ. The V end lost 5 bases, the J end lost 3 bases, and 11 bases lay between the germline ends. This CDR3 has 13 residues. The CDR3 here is CASRPGKDYGYTF. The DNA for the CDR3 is TGCGCCAGCAGGCCGGGGAAGGACTATGGCTACACCTTC.

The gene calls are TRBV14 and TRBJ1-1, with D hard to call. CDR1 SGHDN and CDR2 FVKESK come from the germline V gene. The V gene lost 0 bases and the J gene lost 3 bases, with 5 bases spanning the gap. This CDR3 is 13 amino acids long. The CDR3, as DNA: TGTGCCAGCAGCCAAGACAGAGACACTGAAGCTTTCTTT. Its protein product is CASSQDRDTEAFF.

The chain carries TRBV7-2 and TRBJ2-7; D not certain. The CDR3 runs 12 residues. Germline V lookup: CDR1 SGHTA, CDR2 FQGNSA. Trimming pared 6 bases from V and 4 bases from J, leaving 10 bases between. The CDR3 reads CASSSYAYEQYF. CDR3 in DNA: TGTGCCAGCAGTTCATATGCTTACGAGCAGTACTTC.

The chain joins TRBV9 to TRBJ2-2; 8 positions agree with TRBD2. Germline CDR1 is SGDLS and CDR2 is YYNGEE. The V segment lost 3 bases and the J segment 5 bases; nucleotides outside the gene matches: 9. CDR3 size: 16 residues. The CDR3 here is CASSDLAGLRTGELFF. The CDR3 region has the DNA TGTGCCAGCAGCGACCTAGCGGGCTTAAGGACCGGGGAGCTGTTTTTT.

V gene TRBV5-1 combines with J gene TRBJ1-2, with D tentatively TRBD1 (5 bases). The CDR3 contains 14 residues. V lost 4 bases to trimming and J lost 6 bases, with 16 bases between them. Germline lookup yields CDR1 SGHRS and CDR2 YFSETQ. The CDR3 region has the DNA TGCGCCAGCAGCCTTAGGACACCCTGGGATGGCTACACCTTC. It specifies CASSLRTPWDGYTF.

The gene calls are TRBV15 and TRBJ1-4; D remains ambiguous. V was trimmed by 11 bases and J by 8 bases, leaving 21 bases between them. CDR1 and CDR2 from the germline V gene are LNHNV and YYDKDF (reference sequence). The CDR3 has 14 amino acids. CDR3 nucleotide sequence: TGTGCCGTTAAAAAACTCCTAAAGGAGGAAAAACTGTTTTTT. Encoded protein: CAVKKLLKEEKLFF.

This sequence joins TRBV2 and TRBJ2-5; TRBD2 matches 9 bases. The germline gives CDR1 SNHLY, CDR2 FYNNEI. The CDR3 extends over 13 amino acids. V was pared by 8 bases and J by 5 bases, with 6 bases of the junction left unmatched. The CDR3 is CASCGGAGETQYF. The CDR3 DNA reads TGTGCCAGCTGCGGGGGGGCAGGGGAGACCCAGTACTTC.

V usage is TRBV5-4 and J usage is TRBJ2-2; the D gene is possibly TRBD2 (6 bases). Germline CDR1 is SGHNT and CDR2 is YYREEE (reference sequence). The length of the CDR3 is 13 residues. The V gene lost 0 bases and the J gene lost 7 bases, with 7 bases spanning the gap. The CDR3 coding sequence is TGTGCCAGCAGCTTGGCCGGGGGCGGGGAGCTGTTTTTT. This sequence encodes CASSLAGGGELFF. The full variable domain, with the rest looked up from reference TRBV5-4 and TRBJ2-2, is ETGVTQSPTHLIKTRGQQVTLRCSSQSGHNTVSWYQQALGQGPQFIFQYYREEENGRGNFPPRFSGLQFPNYSSELNVNALELDDSALYLCASSLAGGGELFFGEGSRLTVL.

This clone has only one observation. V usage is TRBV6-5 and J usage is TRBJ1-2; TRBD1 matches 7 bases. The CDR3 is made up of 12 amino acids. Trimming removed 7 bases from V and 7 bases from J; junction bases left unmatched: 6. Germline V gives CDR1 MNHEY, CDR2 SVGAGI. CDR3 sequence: CASTDRAFGYTF. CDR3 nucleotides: TGTGCCAGCACAGACAGGGCTTTTGGCTACACCTTC.

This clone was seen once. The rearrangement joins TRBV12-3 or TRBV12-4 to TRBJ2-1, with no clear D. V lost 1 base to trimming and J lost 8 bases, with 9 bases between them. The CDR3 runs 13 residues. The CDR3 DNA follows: TGTGCCAGCAGTTTAGGACTTGGCGATGAGCAGTTCTTC. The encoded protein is CASSLGLGDEQFF.

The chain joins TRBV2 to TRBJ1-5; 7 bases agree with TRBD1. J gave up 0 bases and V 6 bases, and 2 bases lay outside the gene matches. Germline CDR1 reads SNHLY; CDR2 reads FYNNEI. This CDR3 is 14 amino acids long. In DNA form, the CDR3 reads TGTGCCAGCAGCCCAGGGGGTAGCAATCAGCCCCAGCATTTT. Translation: CASSPGGSNQPQHF.

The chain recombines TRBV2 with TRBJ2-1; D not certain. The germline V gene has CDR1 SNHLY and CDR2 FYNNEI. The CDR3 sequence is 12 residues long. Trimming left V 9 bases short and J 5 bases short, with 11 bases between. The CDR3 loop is CASSRKDNEQFF. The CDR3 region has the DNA TGTGCCAGTTCCAGAAAGGACAATGAGCAGTTCTTC.

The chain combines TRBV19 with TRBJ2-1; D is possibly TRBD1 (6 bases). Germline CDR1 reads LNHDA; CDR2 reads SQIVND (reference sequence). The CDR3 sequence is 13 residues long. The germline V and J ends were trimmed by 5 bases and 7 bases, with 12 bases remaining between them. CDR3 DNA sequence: TGTGCCAGTAGTCGGGACATTTGGAATGAGCAGTTCTTC. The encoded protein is CASSRDIWNEQFF.

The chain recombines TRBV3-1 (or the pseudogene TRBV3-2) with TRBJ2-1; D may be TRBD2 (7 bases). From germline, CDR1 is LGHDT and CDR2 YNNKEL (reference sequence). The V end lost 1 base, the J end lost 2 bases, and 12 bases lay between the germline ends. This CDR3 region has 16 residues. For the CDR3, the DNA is TGTGCCAGCAGCCAAGGGCGGGGGCTAACCTACAATGAGCAGTTCTTC. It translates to CASSQGRGLTYNEQFF.

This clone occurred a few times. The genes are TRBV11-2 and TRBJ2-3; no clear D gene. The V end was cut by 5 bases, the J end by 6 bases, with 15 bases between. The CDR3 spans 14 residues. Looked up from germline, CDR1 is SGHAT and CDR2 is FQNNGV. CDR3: CASSKPSTSDTQYF. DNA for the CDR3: TGTGCCAGCAGCAAACCCAGTACTTCCGATACGCAGTATTTT.

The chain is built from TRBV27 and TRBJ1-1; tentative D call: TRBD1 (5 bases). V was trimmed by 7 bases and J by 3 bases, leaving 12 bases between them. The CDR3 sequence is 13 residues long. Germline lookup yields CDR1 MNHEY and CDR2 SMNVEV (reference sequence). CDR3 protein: CASISGGDTEAFF. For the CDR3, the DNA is TGTGCCAGCATATCGGGGGGGGACACTGAAGCTTTCTTT.

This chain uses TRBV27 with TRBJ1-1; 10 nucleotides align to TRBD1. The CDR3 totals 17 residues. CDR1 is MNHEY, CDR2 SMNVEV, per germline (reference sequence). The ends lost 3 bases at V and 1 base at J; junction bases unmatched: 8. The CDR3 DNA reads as TGTGCCAGCAGTTTCTCGGGACAGGGGCTGCGGAACACTGAAGCTTTCTTT. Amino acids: CASSFSGQGLRNTEAFF.

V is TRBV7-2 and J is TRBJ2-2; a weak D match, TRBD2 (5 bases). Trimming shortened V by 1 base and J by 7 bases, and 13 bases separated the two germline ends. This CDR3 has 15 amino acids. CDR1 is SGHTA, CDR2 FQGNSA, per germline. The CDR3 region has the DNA TGTGCCAGCAGCTTAGGGTTTAGCGTTGGCGGGGAGCTGTTTTTT. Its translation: CASSLGFSVGGELFF.

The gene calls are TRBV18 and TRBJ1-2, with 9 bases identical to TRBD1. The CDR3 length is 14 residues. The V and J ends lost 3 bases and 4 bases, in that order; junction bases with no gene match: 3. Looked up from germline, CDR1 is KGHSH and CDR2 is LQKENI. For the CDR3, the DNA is TGTGCCAGCTCACCGACAGGGGGGGGCTATGGCTACACCTTC. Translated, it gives CASSPTGGGYGYTF.

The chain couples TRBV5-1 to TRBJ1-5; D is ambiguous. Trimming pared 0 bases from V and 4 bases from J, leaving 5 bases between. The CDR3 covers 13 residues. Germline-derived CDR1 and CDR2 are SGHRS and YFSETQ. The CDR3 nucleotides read TGCGCCAGCAGCTTGGATGGGAATCAGCCCCAGCATTTT. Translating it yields CASSLDGNQPQHF.

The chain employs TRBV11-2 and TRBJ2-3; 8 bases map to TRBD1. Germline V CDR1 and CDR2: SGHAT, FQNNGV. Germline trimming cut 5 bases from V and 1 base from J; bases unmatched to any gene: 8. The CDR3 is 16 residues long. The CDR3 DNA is TGTGCCAGCAGCAACCGGGACAGGAGGCGCACAGATACGCAGTATTTT. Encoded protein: CASSNRDRRRTDTQYF.

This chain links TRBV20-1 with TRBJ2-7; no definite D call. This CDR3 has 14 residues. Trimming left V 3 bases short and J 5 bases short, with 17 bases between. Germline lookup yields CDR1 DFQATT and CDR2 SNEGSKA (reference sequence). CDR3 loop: CSASSLQKGDEQYF. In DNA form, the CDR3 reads TGCAGTGCTAGTAGCTTGCAGAAGGGTGACGAGCAGTACTTC.

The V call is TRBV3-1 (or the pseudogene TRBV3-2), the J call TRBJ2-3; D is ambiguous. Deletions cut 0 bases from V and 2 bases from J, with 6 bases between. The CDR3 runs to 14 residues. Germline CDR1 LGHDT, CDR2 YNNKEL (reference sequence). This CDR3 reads CASSQEKNTDTQYF. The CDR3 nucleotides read TGTGCCAGCAGCCAAGAGAAGAACACAGATACGCAGTATTTT.

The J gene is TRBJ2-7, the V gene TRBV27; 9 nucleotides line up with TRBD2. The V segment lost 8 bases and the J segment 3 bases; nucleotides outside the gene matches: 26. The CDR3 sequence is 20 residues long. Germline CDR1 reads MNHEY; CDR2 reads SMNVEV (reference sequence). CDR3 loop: CASWGGGAGGVQWGYYEQYF. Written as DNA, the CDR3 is TGTGCCAGCTGGGGAGGTGGGGCGGGGGGGGTCCAATGGGGATACTACGAGCAGTACTTC.

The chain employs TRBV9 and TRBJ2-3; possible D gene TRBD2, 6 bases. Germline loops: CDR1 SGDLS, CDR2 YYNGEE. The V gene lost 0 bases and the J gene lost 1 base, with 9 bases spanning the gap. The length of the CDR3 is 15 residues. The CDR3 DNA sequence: TGTGCCAGCAGCGTAGAGGCGGGGCGCACAGATACGCAGTATTTT. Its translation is CASSVEAGRTDTQYF.